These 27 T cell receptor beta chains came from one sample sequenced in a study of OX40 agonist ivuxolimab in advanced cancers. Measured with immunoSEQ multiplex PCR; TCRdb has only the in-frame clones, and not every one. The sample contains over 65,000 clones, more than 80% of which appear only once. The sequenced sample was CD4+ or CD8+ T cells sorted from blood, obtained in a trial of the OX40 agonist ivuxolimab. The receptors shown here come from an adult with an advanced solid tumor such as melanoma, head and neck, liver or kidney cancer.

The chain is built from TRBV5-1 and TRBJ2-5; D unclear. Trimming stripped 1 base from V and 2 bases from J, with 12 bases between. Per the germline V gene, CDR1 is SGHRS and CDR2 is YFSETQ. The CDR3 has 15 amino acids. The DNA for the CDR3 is TGCGCCAGCAGCTTGTATGGCAGCATACAAGAGACCCAGTACTTC. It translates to CASSLYGSIQETQYF.

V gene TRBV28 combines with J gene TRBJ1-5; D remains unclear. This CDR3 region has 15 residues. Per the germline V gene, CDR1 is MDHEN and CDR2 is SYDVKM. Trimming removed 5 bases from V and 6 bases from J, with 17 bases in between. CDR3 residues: CASSPRKGLAQPQHF. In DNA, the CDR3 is TGTGCCAGCAGTCCCCGGAAGGGTCTGGCTCAGCCCCAGCATTTT.

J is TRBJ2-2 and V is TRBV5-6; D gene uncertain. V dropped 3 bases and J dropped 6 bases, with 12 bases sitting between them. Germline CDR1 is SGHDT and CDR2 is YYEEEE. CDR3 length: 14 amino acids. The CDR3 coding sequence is TGTGCCAGCAGCTCGAAAAGGGTTGCCGGGGAGCTGTTTTTT. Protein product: CASSSKRVAGELFF.

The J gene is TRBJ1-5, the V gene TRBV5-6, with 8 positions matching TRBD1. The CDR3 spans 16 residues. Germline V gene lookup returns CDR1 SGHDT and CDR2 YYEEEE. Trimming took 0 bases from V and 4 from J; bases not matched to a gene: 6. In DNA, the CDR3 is TGTGCCAGCAGCTTGGGGTCAGGGGGCTGGAATCAGCCCCAGCATTTT. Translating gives CASSLGSGGWNQPQHF.

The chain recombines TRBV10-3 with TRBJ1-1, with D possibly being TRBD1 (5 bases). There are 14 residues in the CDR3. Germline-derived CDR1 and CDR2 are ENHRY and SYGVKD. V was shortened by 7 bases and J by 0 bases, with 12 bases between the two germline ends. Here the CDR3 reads CAITRDGLNTEAFF. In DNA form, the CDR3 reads TGTGCCATCACTCGGGACGGCTTGAACACTGAAGCTTTCTTT.

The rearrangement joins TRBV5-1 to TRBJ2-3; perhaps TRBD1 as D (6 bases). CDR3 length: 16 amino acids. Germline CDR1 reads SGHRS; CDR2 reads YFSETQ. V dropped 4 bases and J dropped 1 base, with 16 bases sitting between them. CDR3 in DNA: TGCGCCAGCAGCGCTAGTGGCGGACAGCGCACAGATACGCAGTATTTT. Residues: CASSASGGQRTDTQYF.

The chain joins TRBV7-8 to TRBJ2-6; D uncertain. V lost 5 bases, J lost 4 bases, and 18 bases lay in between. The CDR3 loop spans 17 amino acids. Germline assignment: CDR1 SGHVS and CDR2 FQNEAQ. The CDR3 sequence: CASSPLLVLRGANVLTF. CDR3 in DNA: TGTGCCAGCAGCCCTCTGCTGGTTTTGAGGGGGGCCAACGTCCTGACTTTC. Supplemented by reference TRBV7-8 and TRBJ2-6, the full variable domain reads GAGVSQSPRYKVAKRGQDVALRCDPISGHVSLFWYQQALGQGPEFLTYFQNEAQLDKSGLPSDRFFAERPEGSVSTLKIQRTQQEDSAVYLCASSPLLVLRGANVLTFGAGSRLTVL.

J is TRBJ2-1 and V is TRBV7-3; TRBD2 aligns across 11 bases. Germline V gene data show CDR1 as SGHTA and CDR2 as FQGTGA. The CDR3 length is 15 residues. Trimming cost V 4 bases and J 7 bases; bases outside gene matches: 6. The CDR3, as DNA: TGTGCCAGCAGCTCCTCACTAGCGGGAGCTAATGAGCAGTTCTTC. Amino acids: CASSSSLAGANEQFF. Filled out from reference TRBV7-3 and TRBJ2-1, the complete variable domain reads GAGVSQTPSNKVTEKGKYVELRCDPISGHTALYWYRQSLGQGPEFLIYFQGTGAADDSGLPNDRFFAVRPEGSVSTLKIQRTERGDSAVYLCASSSSLAGANEQFFGPGTRLTVL.

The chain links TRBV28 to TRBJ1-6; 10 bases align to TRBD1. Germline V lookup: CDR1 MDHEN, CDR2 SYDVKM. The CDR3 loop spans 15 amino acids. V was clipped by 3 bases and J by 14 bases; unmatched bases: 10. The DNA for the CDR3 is TGTGCCAGCAGTTTGCCGCGGACAGGGGGAGGGACCCTCCACTTT. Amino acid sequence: CASSLPRTGGGTLHF.

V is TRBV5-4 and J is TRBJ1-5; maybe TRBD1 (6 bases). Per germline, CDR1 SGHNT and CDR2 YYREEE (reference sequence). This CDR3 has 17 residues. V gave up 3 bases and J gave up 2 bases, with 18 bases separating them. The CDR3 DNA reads TGTGCCAGCAGCTCGGGAAGGAAACAGGGTGGCAATCAGCCCCAGCATTTT. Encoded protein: CASSSGRKQGGNQPQHF.

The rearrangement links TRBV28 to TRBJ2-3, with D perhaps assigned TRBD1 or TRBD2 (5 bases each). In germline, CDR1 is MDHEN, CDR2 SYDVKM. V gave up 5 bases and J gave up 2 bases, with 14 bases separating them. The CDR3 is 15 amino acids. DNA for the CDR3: TGTGCCAGCAGTCCCGTTTGGGGGACCACAGATACGCAGTATTTT. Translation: CASSPVWGTTDTQYF.

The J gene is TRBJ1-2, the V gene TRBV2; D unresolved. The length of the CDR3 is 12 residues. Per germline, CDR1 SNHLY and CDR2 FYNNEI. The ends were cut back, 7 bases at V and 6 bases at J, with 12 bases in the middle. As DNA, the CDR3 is TGTGCCAGCACCGTTATCAGGAATGGCTACACCTTC. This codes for CASTVIRNGYTF.

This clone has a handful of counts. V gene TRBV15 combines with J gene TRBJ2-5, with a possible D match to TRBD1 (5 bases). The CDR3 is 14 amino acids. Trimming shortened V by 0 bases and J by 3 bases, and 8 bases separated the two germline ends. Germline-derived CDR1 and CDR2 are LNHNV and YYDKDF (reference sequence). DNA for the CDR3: TGTGCCACCAGCAGAGATTTGACAGAAGAGACCCAGTACTTC. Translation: CATSRDLTEETQYF. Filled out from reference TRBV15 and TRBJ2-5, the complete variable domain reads DAMVIQNPRYQVTQFGKPVTLSCSQTLNHNVMYWYQQKSSQAPKLLFHYYDKDFNNEADTPDNFQSRRPNTSFCFLDIRSPGLGDTAMYLCATSRDLTEETQYFGPGTRLLVL.

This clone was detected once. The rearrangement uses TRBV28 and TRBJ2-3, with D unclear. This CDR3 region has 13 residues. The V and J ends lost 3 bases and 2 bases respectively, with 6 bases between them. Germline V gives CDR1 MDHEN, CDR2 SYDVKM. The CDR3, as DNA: TGTGCCAGCAGTTTTCCGACCACAGATACGCAGTATTTT. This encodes CASSFPTTDTQYF.

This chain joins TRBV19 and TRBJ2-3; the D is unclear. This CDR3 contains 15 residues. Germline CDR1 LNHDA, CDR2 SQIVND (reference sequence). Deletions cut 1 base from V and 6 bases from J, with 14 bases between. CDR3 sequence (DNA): TGTGCCAGTAGTATAGGCAGCTATAGGGCCGATACGCAGTATTTT. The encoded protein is CASSIGSYRADTQYF. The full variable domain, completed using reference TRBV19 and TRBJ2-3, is DGGITQSPKYLFRKEGQNVTLSCEQNLNHDAMYWYRQDPGQGLRLIYYSQIVNDFQKGDIAEGYSVSREKKESFPLTVTSAQKNPTAFYLCASSIGSYRADTQYFGPGTRLTVL.

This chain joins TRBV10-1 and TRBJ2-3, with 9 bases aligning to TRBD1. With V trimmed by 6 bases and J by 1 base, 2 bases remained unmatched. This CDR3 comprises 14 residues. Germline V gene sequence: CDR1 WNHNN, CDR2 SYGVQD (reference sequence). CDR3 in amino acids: CASSRDRGTDTQYF. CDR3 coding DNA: TGCGCCAGCAGCCGGGACAGGGGCACAGATACGCAGTATTTT.

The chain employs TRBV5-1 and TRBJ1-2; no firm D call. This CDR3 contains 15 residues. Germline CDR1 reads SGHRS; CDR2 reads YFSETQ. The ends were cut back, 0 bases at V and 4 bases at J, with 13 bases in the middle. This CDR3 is CASSLELGTIYGYTF. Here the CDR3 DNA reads TGCGCCAGCAGCTTGGAGTTGGGCACCATCTATGGCTACACCTTC.

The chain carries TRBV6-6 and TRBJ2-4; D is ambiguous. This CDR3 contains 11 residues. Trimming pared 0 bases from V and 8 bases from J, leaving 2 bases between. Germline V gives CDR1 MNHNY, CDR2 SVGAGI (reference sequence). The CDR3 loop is CASSYSDIQYF. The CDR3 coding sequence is TGTGCCAGCAGTTACTCGGACATTCAGTACTTC.

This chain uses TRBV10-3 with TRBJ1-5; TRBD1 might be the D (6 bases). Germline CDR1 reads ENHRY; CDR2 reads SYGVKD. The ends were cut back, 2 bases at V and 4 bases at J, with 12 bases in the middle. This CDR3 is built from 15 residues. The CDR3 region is CAISEGGTYNQPQHF. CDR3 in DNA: TGTGCCATCAGTGAGGGGGGGACATATAATCAGCCCCAGCATTTT.

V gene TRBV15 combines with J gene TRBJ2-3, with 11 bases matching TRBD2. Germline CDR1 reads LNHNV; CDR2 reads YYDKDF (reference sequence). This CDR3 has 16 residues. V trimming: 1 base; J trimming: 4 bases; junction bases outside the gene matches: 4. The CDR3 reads CATSRVIAGGSDTQYF. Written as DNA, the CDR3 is TGTGCCACCAGCAGAGTAATAGCGGGAGGGTCAGATACGCAGTATTTT.

The CDR3 reads CASQSSYNSPLHF. CDR3 bases: TGTGCCAGCCAGAGCTCCTATAATTCACCCCTCCACTTT. This chain connects TRBV19 to TRBJ1-6, with D uncertain. Germline V gene data show CDR1 as LNHDA and CDR2 as SQIVND (reference sequence). This CDR3 has 13 amino acids. The germline V and J ends were trimmed by 9 bases and 0 bases, with 6 bases remaining between them.

In nucleotides, the CDR3 is TGTGCCAGCAGCCCCAAGGCCGGATCACCCCTCCACTTT. Translating it yields CASSPKAGSPLHF. The chain employs TRBV7-2 and TRBJ1-6; D remains ambiguous. Germline V CDR1 and CDR2: SGHTA, FQGNSA. V was shortened by 5 bases and J by 10 bases, with 12 bases between the two germline ends. CDR3 length: 13 residues.

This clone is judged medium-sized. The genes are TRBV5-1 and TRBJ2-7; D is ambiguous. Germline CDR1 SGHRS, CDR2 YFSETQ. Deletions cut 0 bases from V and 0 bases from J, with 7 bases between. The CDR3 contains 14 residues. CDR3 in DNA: TGCGCCAGCAGCTTGGATGCGAACTCCTACGAGCAGTACTTC. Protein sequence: CASSLDANSYEQYF.

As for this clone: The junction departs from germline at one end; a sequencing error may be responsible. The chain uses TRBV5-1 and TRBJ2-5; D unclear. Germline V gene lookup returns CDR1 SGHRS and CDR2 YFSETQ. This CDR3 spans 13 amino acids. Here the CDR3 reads CASNLASQETQYF. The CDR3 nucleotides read TGCGCCAGCAACTTGGCATCTCAAGAGACCCAGTACTTC.

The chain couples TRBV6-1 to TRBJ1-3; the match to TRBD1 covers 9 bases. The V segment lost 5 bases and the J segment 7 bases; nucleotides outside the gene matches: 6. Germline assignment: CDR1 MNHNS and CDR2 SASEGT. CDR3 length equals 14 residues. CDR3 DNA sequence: TGTGCCAGCAGTCCCGGGACAGGGTTCAACACCATATATTTT. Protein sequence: CASSPGTGFNTIYF.

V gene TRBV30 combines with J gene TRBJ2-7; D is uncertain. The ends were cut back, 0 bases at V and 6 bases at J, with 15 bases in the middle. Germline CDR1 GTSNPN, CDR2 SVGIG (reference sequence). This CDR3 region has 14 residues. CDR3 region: CAWSVKGRVVEQYF. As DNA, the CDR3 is TGTGCCTGGAGTGTAAAGGGTAGGGTGGTCGAGCAGTACTTC.

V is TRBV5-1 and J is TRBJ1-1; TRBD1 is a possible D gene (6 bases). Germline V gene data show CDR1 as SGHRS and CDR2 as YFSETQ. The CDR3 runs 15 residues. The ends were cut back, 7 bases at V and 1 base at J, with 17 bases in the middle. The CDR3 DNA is TGCGCCAGCCGAGGAGGGGGGAGTACGAACACTGAAGCTTTCTTT. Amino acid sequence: CASRGGGSTNTEAFF.